The following is a T cell receptor beta chain sequence with its context. Antigen: not known. The data derive from a study of T cell responses to AZD1222 COVID-19 vaccine. CDR3 size: 13 residues. The germline V gene has CDR1 SGHVS and CDR2 FQNEAQ. V lost 2 bases and J lost 12, with 11 bases in between. Sequencing was performed with immunoSEQ multiplex PCR; in TCRdb, only in-frame clones are kept and a portion is missing. The sample has 150,000 to 250,000 clones, approximately 94% seen once. Study-level points and caveats: Unmutated variant regions are reportedly the target of nearly half of TCRs that are spike-specific. After the peak T cell response, and only then, were repertoires sampled. In a largely white British group with more females than males, clonal diversity was possibly underestimated. At baseline, seropositivity was found in only six AZD1222 recipients.

The rearrangement joins TRBV7-8 to TRBJ1-6; tentatively, D is TRBD1 (5 bases). The specimen comprised peripheral blood, sampled 28 days after the second AZD1222 dose. The clonotype comes from an adult who received the AZD1222 COVID-19 vaccine. CDR3 in DNA: TGTGCCAGCAGCTTACAGGGTTTAGTACCCCTCCACTTT. Its protein product is CASSLQGLVPLHF.